Shown below are 17 T cell receptor beta chains from a single sample sequenced in a study of control samples from healthy donors and cancer patients. The assay was immunoSEQ multiplex PCR, and TCRdb's table has in-frame clones only and misses some. Here the sample spans 150,000 or so clones, roughly 89% being singletons. The sample comprised blood. These receptor sequences come from a man younger than 35 in good health.

The CDR3 here is CASSYSTLNYGYTF. CDR3 in DNA: TGTGCCAGCAGTTACTCTACACTTAACTATGGCTACACCTTC. The chain carries TRBV6-6 and TRBJ1-2; D gene unclear. The CDR3 contains 14 residues. The V gene's germline CDR1 is MNHNY and CDR2 SVGAGI (reference sequence). V lost 0 bases, J lost 1 base, and 6 bases lay in between.

This chain connects TRBV18 to TRBJ1-5, with a tentative D call TRBD1 (5 bases). The CDR3 is 15 amino acids. CDR1 and CDR2 from the germline V gene are KGHSH and LQKENI. The V and J ends lost 1 base and 3 bases respectively, with 10 bases between them. The CDR3 DNA is TGTGCCAGCTCACCACTGCAGGGTGACAATCAGCCCCAGCATTTT. Protein product: CASSPLQGDNQPQHF.

This rearrangement joins TRBV5-4 to TRBJ2-3; possible D gene TRBD2, 6 bases. The CDR3 runs to 16 residues. The V end lost 3 bases, the J end lost 2 bases, and 16 bases lay between the germline ends. Looked up from germline, CDR1 is SGHNT and CDR2 is YYREEE (reference sequence). The CDR3 protein is CASSSWLAEHTDTQYF. DNA for the CDR3: TGTGCCAGCAGCTCCTGGTTAGCGGAACACACAGATACGCAGTATTTT. Combining the CDR3 with reference TRBV5-4 and TRBJ2-3 gives the whole variable domain ETGVTQSPTHLIKTRGQQVTLRCSSQSGHNTVSWYQQALGQGPQFIFQYYREEENGRGNFPPRFSGLQFPNYSSELNVNALELDDSALYLCASSSWLAEHTDTQYFGPGTRLTVL.

This clone appeared once. The chain couples TRBV27 to TRBJ2-1, with 9 positions matching TRBD1. Per the germline V gene, CDR1 is MNHEY and CDR2 is SMNVEV (reference sequence). This CDR3 region has 14 residues. Germline trimming cut 4 bases from V and 9 bases from J; bases unmatched to any gene: 7. Here the CDR3 DNA reads TGTGCCAGCAGTTCCGGGACAGGGCAGGGTGAGCAGTTCTTC. It encodes CASSSGTGQGEQFF.

This sequence joins TRBV27 and TRBJ1-4; D is possibly TRBD1 (5 bases). V was pared by 3 bases and J by 3 bases, with 14 bases between. Germline-derived CDR1 and CDR2 are MNHEY and SMNVEV (reference sequence). This CDR3 has 16 amino acids. The CDR3 protein is CASSFGGGTANEKLFF. The DNA of the CDR3 is TGTGCCAGCAGTTTCGGTGGAGGGACGGCTAATGAAAAACTGTTTTTT.

This rearrangement joins TRBV27 to TRBJ1-2, with 8 bases fitting TRBD1. Per the germline V gene, CDR1 is MNHEY and CDR2 is SMNVEV (reference sequence). J was trimmed by 1 base and V by 7 bases; bases with no gene match: 5. The CDR3 is 14 amino acids. The CDR3 loop is CASKGTGFNYGYTF. In nucleotides, the CDR3 is TGTGCCAGCAAGGGGACAGGATTTAACTATGGCTACACCTTC.

The chain employs TRBV12-1 and TRBJ2-3; TRBD1, the table's D call, lacks a check against the DNA. TRBV12-1 counts as a pseudogene. CDR3 length equals 15 residues. The CDR3, as DNA: TGTGCCAGCAGCTTTGAACAGGGACCTACAGATACGCAGTATTTT. This gives the protein CASSFEQGPTDTQYF.

The rearrangement joins TRBV9 to TRBJ2-1; a possible D gene is TRBD1 (6 bases). Germline CDR1 SGDLS, CDR2 YYNGEE. The CDR3 covers 15 residues. Trimming pared 3 bases from V and 1 base from J, leaving 11 bases between. The CDR3 nucleotides read TGTGCCAGCAGCGCCCACAGGGTTTCCTACAATGAGCAGTTCTTC. Its translation: CASSAHRVSYNEQFF.

V gene TRBV15 combines with J gene TRBJ2-3; D is perhaps TRBD1 or TRBD2 (7 bases each). The CDR3 contains 15 residues. Deletions cut 3 bases from V and 4 bases from J, with 14 bases between. Germline CDR1 is LNHNV and CDR2 is YYDKDF (reference sequence). Here the CDR3 DNA reads TGTGCCACCAGCAGGAGGCAGGGGGGGGCAGATACGCAGTATTTT. As protein: CATSRRQGGADTQYF.

This sequence joins TRBV5-4 and TRBJ2-7; no clear D. The CDR3 runs to 12 residues. Germline CDR1 SGHNT, CDR2 YYREEE (reference sequence). V gave up 1 base and J gave up 5 bases, with 7 bases separating them. The CDR3 loop is CASSLFYNEQYF. The CDR3 DNA reads TGTGCCAGCAGCTTGTTTTACAACGAGCAGTACTTC.

The gene calls are TRBV6-6 and TRBJ2-2, with 10 bases lining up with TRBD1. Germline V gives CDR1 MNHNY, CDR2 SVGAGI (reference sequence). V gave up 7 bases and J gave up 1 base; unmatched junction bases: 15. The length of the CDR3 is 19 residues. The CDR3 region is CASTYLGTGAPKNTGELFF. DNA of the CDR3: TGTGCCAGCACCTACCTCGGGACAGGGGCCCCGAAGAACACCGGGGAGCTGTTTTTT.

V usage is TRBV6-4 and J usage is TRBJ2-1; D not certain. The V and J ends lost 3 bases and 9 bases respectively, with 12 bases between them. The CDR3 spans 13 residues. Germline V gene data show CDR1 as MRHNA and CDR2 as SNTAGT. CDR3: CASSEGLVGEQFF. The CDR3, as DNA: TGTGCCAGCAGTGAAGGGCTAGTTGGTGAGCAGTTCTTC.

This clone was detected once. The chain combines TRBV5-1 with TRBJ2-3, with 7 positions matching TRBD2. The junction had 6 bases not matched to a gene; V was cut back by 0 bases and J by 2 bases. The length of the CDR3 is 16 residues. CDR1 is SGHRS and CDR2 is YFSETQ in the germline V gene. The CDR3 spells CASSLAERGYTDTQYF. Here the CDR3 DNA reads TGCGCCAGCAGCTTGGCCGAGCGGGGATACACAGATACGCAGTATTTT.

The V gene is TRBV19, the J gene TRBJ1-6; the match to TRBD1 covers 7 bases. Trimming at V came to 1 base and at J to 10 bases, leaving 4 bases not matched to a gene. CDR3 length: 14 amino acids. In germline, CDR1 is LNHDA, CDR2 SQIVND (reference sequence). The DNA of the CDR3 is TGTGCCAGTAGTATAGGCCAGGGGGGCTCACCCCTCCACTTT. Amino acid sequence: CASSIGQGGSPLHF.

The V call is TRBV18, the J call TRBJ2-7; possibly TRBD1 for D (6 bases). CDR1 and CDR2 (germline): KGHSH, LQKENI. The ends were cut back, 0 bases at V and 0 bases at J, with 15 bases in the middle. The CDR3 loop spans 17 amino acids. CDR3: CASSPPQGLASSYEQYF. CDR3 DNA: TGTGCCAGCTCACCACCCCAGGGGCTTGCTTCCTCCTACGAGCAGTACTTC. Drawing the rest from reference TRBV18 and TRBJ2-7, the complete variable domain is NAGVMQNPRHLVRRRGQEARLRCSPMKGHSHVYWYRQLPEEGLKFMVYLQKENIIDESGMPKERFSAEFPKEGPSILRIQQVVRGDSAAYFCASSPPQGLASSYEQYFGPGTRLTVT.

The rearrangement links TRBV5-6 to TRBJ2-7; D tentatively reads TRBD1 or TRBD2 (5 bases each). Deletions cut 3 bases from V and 6 bases from J, with 7 bases between. The CDR3 has 11 amino acids. In germline, CDR1 is SGHDT, CDR2 YYEEEE. CDR3 sequence: CASSSGLEQYF. Here the CDR3 DNA reads TGTGCCAGCAGCTCGGGGCTCGAGCAGTACTTC.

The CDR3, as DNA: TGCGCCAGCAGCTTGGTTGCGGGGGGCAATTCACCCCTCCACTTT. This gives the protein CASSLVAGGNSPLHF. The V and J genes are TRBV5-1 and TRBJ1-6, with a tentative D call TRBD1 (6 bases). The CDR3 length is 15 residues. Germline V gene lookup returns CDR1 SGHRS and CDR2 YFSETQ. Trimming stripped 0 bases from V and 7 bases from J, with 11 bases between.